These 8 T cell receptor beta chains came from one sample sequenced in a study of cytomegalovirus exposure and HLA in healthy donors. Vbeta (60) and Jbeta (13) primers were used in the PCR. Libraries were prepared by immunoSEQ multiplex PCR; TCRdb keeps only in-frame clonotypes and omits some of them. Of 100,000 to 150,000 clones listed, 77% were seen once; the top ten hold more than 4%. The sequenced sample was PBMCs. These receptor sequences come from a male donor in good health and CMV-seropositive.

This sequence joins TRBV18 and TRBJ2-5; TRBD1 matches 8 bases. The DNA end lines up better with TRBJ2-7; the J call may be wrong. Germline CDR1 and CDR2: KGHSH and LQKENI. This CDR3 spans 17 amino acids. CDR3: CASSRLPRTGSSYEQYF. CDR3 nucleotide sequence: TGTGCCAGCTCACGACTTCCGCGGACAGGGAGCTCCTACGAGCAGTACTTC.

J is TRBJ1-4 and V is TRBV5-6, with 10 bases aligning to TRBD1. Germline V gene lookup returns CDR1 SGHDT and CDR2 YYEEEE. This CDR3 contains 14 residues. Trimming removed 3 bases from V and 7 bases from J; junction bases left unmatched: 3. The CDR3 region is CASSSRDRGEKLFF. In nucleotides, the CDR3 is TGTGCCAGCAGCTCCCGGGACAGGGGTGAAAAACTGTTTTTT.

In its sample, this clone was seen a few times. CDR3 region: CASSVRLAEANTGELFF. Written as DNA, the CDR3 is TGTGCCAGCAGCGTAAGACTAGCGGAGGCGAACACCGGGGAGCTGTTTTTT. The rearrangement links TRBV9 to TRBJ2-2, with 9 bases fitting TRBD2. The length of the CDR3 is 17 residues. Germline lookup yields CDR1 SGDLS and CDR2 YYNGEE. Trimming removed 1 base from V and 0 bases from J; junction bases left unmatched: 4.

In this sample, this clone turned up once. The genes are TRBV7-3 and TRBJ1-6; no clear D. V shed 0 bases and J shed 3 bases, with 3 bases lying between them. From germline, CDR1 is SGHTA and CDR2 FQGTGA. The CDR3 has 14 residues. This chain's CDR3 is CASSLTSYNSPLHF. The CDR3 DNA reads TGTGCCAGCAGCTTAACGAGCTATAATTCACCCCTCCACTTT.

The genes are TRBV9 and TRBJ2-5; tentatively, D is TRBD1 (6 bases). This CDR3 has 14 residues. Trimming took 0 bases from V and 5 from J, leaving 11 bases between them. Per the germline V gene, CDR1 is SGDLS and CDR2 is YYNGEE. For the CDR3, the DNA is TGTGCCAGCAGCGTAGAAGGACAGAGGGAGACCCAGTACTTC. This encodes CASSVEGQRETQYF.

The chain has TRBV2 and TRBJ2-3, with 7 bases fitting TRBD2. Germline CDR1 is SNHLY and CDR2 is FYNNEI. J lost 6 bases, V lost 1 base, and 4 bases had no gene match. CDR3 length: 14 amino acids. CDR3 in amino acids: CASSEGGGADTQYF. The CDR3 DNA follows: TGTGCCAGCAGTGAAGGGGGAGGGGCGGATACGCAGTATTTT. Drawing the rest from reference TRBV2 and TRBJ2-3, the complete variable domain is EPEVTQTPSHQVTQMGQEVILRCVPISNHLYFYWYRQILGQKVEFLVSFYNNEISEKSEIFDDQFSVERPDGSNFTLKIRSTKLEDSAMYFCASSEGGGADTQYFGPGTRLTVL.

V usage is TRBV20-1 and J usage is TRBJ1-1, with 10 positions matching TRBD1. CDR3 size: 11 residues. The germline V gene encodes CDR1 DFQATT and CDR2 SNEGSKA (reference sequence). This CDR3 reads CGGQGRTEAFF. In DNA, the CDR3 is TGCGGGGGACAGGGGAGGACTGAAGCTTTCTTT.

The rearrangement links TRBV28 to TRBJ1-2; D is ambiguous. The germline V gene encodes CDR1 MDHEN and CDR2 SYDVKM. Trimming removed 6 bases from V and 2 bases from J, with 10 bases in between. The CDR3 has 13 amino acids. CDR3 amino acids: CASRTVINYGYTF. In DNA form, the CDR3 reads TGTGCCAGCAGAACTGTCATCAACTATGGCTACACCTTC.